The 3 T cell receptor beta chains given below trace back to one sample, sequenced in a study of OX40 agonist ivuxolimab in advanced cancers. The protocol was immunoSEQ multiplex PCR, while the TCRdb copy is restricted to in-frame clones and leaves out a portion. The sample gives about 63,000 clones, 90% to 95% of which show up once; about 4.4% is in the top ten. Source: CD4+ or CD8+ T cells sorted from blood, taken in a trial of the OX40 agonist ivuxolimab. The receptors originated from an adult with an advanced solid tumor such as melanoma, head and neck, liver or kidney cancer.

The gene calls are TRBV7-2 and TRBJ2-3, with TRBD2 identical over 8 bases. With V trimmed by 1 base and J by 2 bases, 2 bases remained unmatched. The CDR3 length is 15 residues. Germline CDR1 is SGHTA and CDR2 is FQGNSA. DNA for the CDR3: TGTGCCAGCAGCTTAGTTAGCGGGGCCACAGATACGCAGTATTTT. Its translation: CASSLVSGATDTQYF. Together with reference TRBV7-2 and TRBJ2-3, the CDR3 gives the full variable domain: GAGVSQSPSNKVTEKGKDVELRCDPISGHTALYWYRQSLGQGLEFLIYFQGNSAPDKSGLPSDRFSAERTGGSVSTLTIQRTQQEDSAVYLCASSLVSGATDTQYFGPGTRLTVL.

The chain employs TRBV2 and TRBJ2-1, with D perhaps TRBD2 (6 bases). V gave up 2 bases and J gave up 12 bases, with 23 bases separating them. This CDR3 has 16 residues. Germline-derived CDR1 and CDR2 are SNHLY and FYNNEI. The chain's CDR3 is CASSELGRTESYWQFF. For the CDR3, the DNA is TGTGCCAGCAGTGAATTAGGGAGGACGGAAAGTTACTGGCAGTTCTTC.

V gene TRBV9 combines with J gene TRBJ2-3, with a possible D match to TRBD2 (7 bases). The V end was cut by 0 bases, the J end by 8 bases, with 28 bases between. This CDR3 contains 19 residues. Germline V lookup: CDR1 SGDLS, CDR2 YYNGEE. The CDR3 DNA reads TGTGCCAGCAGCGTAGGAGGGGGGGCCGGCGCGGGAGCGTCTAGTACGCAGTATTTT. It specifies CASSVGGGAGAGASSTQYF.